This T cell receptor (beta chain) was obtained from a study of cytomegalovirus exposure and HLA in healthy donors. Study-level results: Most TCR sequences proved rare, with some public TCRs found in many donors.

As for this clone: Its antigen remains unknown.

In germline, CDR1 is LGHNA, CDR2 YNFKEQ. Trimming removed 4 bases from V and 8 bases from J, with 15 bases in between. The CDR3 spans 14 residues. PCR amplification relied on 60 Vbeta primers (plus 13 Jbeta primers). TCRdb's table, derived via immunoSEQ multiplex PCR, lists solely in-frame clones and lacks some. This table has roughly 40,000 clones, around 81% appearing once. Specimen: PBMCs. The chain combines TRBV4-2 with TRBJ2-1; TRBD1 is a possible D gene (7 bases). The sequence was obtained from a woman aged 40 to 50 in good health and CMV-seronegative. CDR3 residues: CASSLQGGRDEQFF. For the CDR3, the DNA is TGTGCCAGCAGCCTCCAGGGGGGCCGCGATGAGCAGTTCTTC.